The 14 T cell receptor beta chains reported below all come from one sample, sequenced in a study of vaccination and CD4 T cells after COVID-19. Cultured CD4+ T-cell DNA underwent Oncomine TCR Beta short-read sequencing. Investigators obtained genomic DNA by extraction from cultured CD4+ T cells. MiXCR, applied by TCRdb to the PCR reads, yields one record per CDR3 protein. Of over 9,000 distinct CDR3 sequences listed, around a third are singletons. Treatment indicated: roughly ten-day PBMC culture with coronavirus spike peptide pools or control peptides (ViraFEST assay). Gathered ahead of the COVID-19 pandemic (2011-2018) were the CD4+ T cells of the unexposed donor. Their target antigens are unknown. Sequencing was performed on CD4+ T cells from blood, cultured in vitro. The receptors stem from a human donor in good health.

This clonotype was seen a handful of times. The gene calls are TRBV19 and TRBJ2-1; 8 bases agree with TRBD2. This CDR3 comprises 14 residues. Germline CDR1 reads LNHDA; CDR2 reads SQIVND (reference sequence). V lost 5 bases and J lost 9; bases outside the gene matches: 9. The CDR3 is CASSPGTSQGEQFF. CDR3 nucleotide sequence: TGTGCCAGTAGTCCCGGGACTAGTCAGGGTGAGCAGTTCTTC.

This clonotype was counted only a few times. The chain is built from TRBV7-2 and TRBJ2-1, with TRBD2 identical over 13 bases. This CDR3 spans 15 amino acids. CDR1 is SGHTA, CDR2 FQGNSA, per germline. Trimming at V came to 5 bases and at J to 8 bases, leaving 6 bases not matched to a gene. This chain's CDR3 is CASSLGLAGADEQFF. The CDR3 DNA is TGTGCCAGCAGCCTCGGACTAGCGGGAGCCGATGAGCAGTTCTTC.

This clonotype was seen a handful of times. For the CDR3, the DNA is TGCAGTGCTAGACATACAGGGAGTGGGACTGAAGCTTTCTTT. Translation gives CSARHTGSGTEAFF. V is TRBV20-1 and J is TRBJ1-1, with a tentative D call TRBD1 (6 bases). This CDR3 is 14 amino acids long. V shed 2 bases and J shed 5 bases, with 15 bases lying between them. Germline lookup yields CDR1 DFQATT and CDR2 SNEGSKA (reference sequence).

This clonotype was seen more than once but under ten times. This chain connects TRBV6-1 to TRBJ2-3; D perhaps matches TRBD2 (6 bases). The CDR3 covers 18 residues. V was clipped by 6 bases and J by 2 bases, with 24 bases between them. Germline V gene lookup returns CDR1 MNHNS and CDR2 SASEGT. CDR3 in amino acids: CASSLKTRVAEDTDTQYF. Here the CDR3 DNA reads TGTGCCAGCAGCCTAAAGACCCGAGTAGCGGAAGACACAGATACGCAGTATTTT.

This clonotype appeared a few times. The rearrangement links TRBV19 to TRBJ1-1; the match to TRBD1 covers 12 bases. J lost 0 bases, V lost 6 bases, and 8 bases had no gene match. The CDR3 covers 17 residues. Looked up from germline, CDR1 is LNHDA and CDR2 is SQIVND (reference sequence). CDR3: CASSNRDRGRMNTEAFF. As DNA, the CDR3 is TGTGCCAGTAGCAACCGGGACAGGGGGCGCATGAACACTGAAGCTTTCTTT.

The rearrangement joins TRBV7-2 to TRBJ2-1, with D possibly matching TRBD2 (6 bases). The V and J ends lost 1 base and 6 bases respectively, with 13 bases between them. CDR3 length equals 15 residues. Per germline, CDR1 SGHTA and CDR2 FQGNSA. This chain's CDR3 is CASSLGVAEGNEQFF. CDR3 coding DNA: TGTGCCAGCAGCTTAGGGGTAGCGGAGGGCAATGAGCAGTTCTTC.

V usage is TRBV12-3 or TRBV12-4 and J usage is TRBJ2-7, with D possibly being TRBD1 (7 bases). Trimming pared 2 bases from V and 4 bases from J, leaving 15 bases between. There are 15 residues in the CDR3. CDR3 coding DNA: TGTGCCAGCAGTTTACGGCGGGACAGTTATTACGAGCAGTACTTC. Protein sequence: CASSLRRDSYYEQYF.

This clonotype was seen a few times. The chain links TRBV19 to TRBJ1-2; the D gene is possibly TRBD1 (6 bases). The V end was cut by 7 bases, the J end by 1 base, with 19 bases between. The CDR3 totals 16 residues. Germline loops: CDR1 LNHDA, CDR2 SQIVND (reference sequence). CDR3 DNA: TGTGCCAGTATCGAAGGGGGGCGAGGGCTTAACTATGGCTACACCTTC. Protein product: CASIEGGRGLNYGYTF.

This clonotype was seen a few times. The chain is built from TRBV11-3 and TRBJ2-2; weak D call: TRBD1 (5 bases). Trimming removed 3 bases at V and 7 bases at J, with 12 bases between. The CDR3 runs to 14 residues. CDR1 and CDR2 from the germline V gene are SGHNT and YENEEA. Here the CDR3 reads CASSFSGIGGELFF. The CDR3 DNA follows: TGTGCCAGCAGCTTTTCAGGGATAGGCGGGGAGCTGTTTTTT.

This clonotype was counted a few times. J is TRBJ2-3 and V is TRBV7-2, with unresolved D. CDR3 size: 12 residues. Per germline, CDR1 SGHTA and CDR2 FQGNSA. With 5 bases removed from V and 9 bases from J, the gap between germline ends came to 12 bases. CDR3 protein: CASSLPLLTQYF. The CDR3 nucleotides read TGTGCCAGCAGCCTCCCCCTATTAACGCAGTATTTT.

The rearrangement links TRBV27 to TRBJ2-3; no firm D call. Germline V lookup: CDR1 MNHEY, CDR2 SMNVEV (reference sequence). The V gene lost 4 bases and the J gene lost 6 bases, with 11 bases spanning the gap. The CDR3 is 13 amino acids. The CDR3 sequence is CASSYHYGDTQYF. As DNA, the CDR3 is TGTGCCAGCAGTTATCATTATGGGGATACGCAGTATTTT.

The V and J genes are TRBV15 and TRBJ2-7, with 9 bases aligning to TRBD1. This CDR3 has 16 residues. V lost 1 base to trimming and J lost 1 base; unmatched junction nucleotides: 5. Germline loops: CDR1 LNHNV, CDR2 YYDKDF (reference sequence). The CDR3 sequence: CATSRVRTGVSYEQYF. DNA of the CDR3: TGTGCCACCAGCAGAGTACGGACAGGGGTATCCTACGAGCAGTACTTC.

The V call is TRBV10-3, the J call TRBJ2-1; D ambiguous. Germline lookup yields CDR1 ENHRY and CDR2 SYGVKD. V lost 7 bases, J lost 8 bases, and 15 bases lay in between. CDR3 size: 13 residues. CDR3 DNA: TGTGCCATCATGAAGGACCCTAGGGATGAGCAGTTCTTC. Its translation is CAIMKDPRDEQFF.

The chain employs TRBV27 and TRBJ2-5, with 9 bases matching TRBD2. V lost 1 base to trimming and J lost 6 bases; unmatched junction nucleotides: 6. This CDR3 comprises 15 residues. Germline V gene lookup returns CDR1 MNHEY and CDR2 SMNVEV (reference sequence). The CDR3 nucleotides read TGTGCCAGCAGTTTATTAGCGGGAGTAGGAAAGACCCAGTACTTC. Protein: CASSLLAGVGKTQYF.